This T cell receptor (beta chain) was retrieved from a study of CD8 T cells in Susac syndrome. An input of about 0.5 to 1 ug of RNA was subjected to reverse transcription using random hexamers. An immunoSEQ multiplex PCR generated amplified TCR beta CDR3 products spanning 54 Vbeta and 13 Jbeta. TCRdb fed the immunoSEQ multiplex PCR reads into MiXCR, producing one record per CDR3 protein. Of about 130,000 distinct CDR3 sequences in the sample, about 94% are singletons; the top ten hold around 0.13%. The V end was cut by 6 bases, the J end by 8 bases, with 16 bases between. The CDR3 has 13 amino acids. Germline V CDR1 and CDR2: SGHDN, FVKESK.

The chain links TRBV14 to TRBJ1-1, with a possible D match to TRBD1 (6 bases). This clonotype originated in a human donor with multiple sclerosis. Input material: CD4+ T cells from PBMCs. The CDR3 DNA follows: TGTGCCAGCAGACCCACAGGGCTAGAAGAAGCTTTCTTT. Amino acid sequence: CASRPTGLEEAFF. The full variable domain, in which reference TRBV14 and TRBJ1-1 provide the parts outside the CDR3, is EAGVTQFPSHSVIEKGQTVTLRCDPISGHDNLYWYRRVMGKEIKFLLHFVKESKQDESGMPNNRFLAERTGGTYSTLKVQPAELEDSGVYFCASRPTGLEEAFFGQGTRLTVV.